This T cell receptor beta chain was observed in a study of cytomegalovirus exposure and HLA in healthy donors. Study-level background: The 110 or so validation repertoires used a platform that matched the one used for the approximately 690 first-cohort repertoires, as a later analysis reported.

The germline gives CDR1 MNHEY, CDR2 SVGAGI. This CDR3 has 14 amino acids. V lost 2 bases and J lost 6; bases outside the gene matches: 3. Donors came from a validation cohort of 95 to 150 subjects, distinct from the first 666-subject cohort. Generated by immunoSEQ multiplex PCR, the TCRdb table keeps only in-frame clones and is missing some. The data contain fewer than 250,000 clones, over 80% of them seen just once; the ten biggest clones take up about 6%. The rearrangement links TRBV6-5 to TRBJ1-5, with TRBD1 matching 8 bases. Sample: PBMCs. The sequence came from a woman between 18 and 30 years old in good health and CMV-seronegative. Here the CDR3 DNA reads TGTGCCAGCAGTTACCGACAGGGGCTTCAGCCCCAGCATTTT. It codes for CASSYRQGLQPQHF.